The entry below describes one T cell receptor (beta chain). V was pared by 10 bases and J by 4 bases, with 17 bases between. Germline V lookup: CDR1 ENHRY, CDR2 SYGVKD. This CDR3 comprises 14 residues. TCRdb processed the 5' RACE reads anew with MiXCR; each CDR3 protein has one entry. The sample records 400,000 to 550,000 distinct CDR3 sequences, 24% being singletons. This sample stems from a study of identical twins. These data also formed part of another study, on T cells expressing NK-cell markers.

The chain is built from TRBV10-3 and TRBJ2-1; D is perhaps TRBD1 (7 bases). The clonotype was recovered from a young woman in good health. The sample comprised CD4+ T cells sorted from blood. The CDR3 here is CATQGGGVYNEQFF. CDR3 DNA sequence: TGTGCCACCCAGGGGGGCGGGGTGTACAATGAGCAGTTCTTC.